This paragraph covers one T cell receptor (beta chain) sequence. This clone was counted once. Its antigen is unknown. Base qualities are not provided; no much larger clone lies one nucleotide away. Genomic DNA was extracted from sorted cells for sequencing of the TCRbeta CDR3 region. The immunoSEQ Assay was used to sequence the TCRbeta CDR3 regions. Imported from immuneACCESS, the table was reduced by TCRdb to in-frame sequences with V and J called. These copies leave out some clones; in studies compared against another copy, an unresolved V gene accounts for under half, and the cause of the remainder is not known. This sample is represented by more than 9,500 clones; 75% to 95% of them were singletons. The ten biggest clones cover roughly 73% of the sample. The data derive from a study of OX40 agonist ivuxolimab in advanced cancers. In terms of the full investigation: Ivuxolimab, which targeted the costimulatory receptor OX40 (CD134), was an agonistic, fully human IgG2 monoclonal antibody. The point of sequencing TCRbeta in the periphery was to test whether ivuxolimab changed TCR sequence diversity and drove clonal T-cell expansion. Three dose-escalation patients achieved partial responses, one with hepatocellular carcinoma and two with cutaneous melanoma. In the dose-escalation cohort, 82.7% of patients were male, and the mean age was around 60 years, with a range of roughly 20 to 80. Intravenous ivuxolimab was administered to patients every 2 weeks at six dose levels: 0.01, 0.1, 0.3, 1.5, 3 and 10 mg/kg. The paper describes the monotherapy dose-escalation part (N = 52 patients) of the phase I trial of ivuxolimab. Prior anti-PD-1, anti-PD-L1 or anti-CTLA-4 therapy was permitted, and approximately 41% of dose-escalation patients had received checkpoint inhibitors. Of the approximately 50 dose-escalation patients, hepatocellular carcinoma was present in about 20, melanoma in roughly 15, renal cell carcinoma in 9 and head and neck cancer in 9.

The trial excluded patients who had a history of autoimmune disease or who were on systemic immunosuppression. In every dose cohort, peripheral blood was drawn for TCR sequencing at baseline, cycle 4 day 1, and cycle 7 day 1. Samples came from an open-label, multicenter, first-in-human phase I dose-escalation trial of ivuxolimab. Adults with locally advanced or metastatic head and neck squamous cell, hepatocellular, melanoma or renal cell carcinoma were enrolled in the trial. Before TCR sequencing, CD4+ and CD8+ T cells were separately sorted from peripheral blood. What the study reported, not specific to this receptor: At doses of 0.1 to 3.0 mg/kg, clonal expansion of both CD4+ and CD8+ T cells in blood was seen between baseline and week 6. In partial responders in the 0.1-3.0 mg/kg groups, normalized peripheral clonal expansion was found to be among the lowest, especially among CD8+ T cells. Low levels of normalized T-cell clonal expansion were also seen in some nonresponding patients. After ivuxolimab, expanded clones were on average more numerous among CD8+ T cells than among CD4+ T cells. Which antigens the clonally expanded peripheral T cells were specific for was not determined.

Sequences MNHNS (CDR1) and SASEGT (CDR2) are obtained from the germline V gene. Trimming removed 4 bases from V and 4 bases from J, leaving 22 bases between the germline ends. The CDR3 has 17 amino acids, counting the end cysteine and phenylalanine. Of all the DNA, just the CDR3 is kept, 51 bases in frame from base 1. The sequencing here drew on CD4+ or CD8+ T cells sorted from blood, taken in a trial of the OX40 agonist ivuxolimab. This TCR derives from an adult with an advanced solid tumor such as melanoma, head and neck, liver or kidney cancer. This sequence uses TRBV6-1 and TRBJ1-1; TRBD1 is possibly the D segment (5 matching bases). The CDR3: CASSGFWRGRLSTEAFF. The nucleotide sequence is TGTGCCAGCAGTGGTTTCTGGAGGGGCCGGTTAAGCACTGAAGCTTTCTTT.